These 11 T cell receptor beta chains originate from one sample sequenced in a study of blood T cells in healthy people across ages. PCR was performed a second time for about 6 to 11 cycles using a sample-barcoded 5' primer and a J-beta primer mix. TCRdb reanalysed the 5' RACE reads using MiXCR and keeps one entry per CDR3 protein. The profile shows about 1 million distinct CDR3 sequences, under 55% of them singletons. Sequencing used blood. The receptors here all came from an older woman in good health.

The rearrangement uses TRBV2 and TRBJ2-3; 7 bases are shared with TRBD2. Trimming cost V 8 bases and J 2 bases; bases outside gene matches: 4. The CDR3 runs to 13 residues. The germline V gene encodes CDR1 SNHLY and CDR2 FYNNEI. CDR3 in DNA: TGTGCCAGCGGGAGGGATATCACAGATACGCAGTATTTT. It is translated as CASGRDITDTQYF.

The chain is built from TRBV7-9 and TRBJ1-4; weak D call: TRBD1 (6 bases). V lost 1 base, J lost 4 bases, and 13 bases lay in between. The CDR3 length is 16 residues. The germline V gene has CDR1 SEHNR and CDR2 FQNEAQ (reference sequence). Here the CDR3 DNA reads TGTGCCAGCAGCTTAGGAAGGGGGATGTTTAATGAAAAACTGTTTTTT. It codes for CASSLGRGMFNEKLFF.

This sequence joins TRBV6-6 and TRBJ2-7; 9 bases align to TRBD2. Germline CDR1 and CDR2: MNHNY and SVGAGI (reference sequence). There are 14 residues in the CDR3. The trim removed 8 bases at V and 2 bases at J, leaving 7 bases unmatched. This CDR3 reads CASEAGGLPYEQYF. CDR3 bases: TGTGCCAGCGAGGCGGGAGGGCTTCCCTACGAGCAGTACTTC.

In regard to this clonotype: This sequence may be a read error, since a much larger clone differs from it by one base. The rearrangement uses TRBV2 and TRBJ2-1; D is tentatively TRBD1 or TRBD2 (6 bases each). The CDR3 covers 15 residues. CDR1 SNHLY and CDR2 FYNNEI come from the germline V gene. V lost 10 bases to trimming and J lost 7 bases, with 23 bases between them. CDR3 in amino acids: CANRKGRGDSNEQFF. As DNA, the CDR3 is TGTGCCAACAGAAAGGGTAGGGGGGACTCGAATGAGCAGTTCTTC.

This chain connects TRBV9 to TRBJ1-1; D is unclear. Germline values: CDR1 SGDLS, CDR2 YYNGEE. There are 13 residues in the CDR3. The V and J ends lost 0 bases and 5 bases respectively, with 8 bases between them. The CDR3 region has the DNA TGTGCCAGCAGCGTAGATCCGAAAACTGAAGCTTTCTTT. Amino acids: CASSVDPKTEAFF.

This clonotype came up once. The rearrangement joins TRBV10-3 to TRBJ2-3; TRBD2 aligns across 13 bases. CDR1 ENHRY and CDR2 SYGVKD come from the germline V gene. With V trimmed by 10 bases and J by 3 bases, 16 bases remained unmatched. This CDR3 spans 18 amino acids. Here the CDR3 reads CATVRTGTSGTVTDTQYF. The CDR3 DNA is TGTGCCACAGTACGGACCGGGACTAGCGGGACAGTGACAGATACGCAGTATTTT.

There are a few counts of this clonotype. V usage is TRBV29-1 and J usage is TRBJ1-1; tentatively, D is TRBD1 (6 bases). This CDR3 contains 14 residues. Trimming took off 4 bases at V and 2 bases at J, with 14 bases between the two ends. CDR1 SQVTM and CDR2 ANQGSEA come from the germline V gene. CDR3 sequence reads: CSVAGALTNTEAFF. Written as DNA, the CDR3 is TGCAGCGTTGCGGGGGCCCTCACAAACACTGAAGCTTTCTTT.

This clonotype was counted only a few times. J is TRBJ2-7 and V is TRBV12-3 or TRBV12-4, with D uncertain. The CDR3 is 13 residues long. V lost 0 bases and J lost 5, with 8 bases in between. CDR3 protein: CASSLASAHEQYF. CDR3 sequence (DNA): TGTGCCAGCAGTTTAGCGAGCGCACACGAGCAGTACTTC.

The V call is TRBV4-1, the J call TRBJ1-6, with 8 bases identical to TRBD1. The V gene's germline CDR1 is MGHRA and CDR2 YSYEKL. J lost 7 bases, V lost 11 bases, and 16 bases had no gene match. The CDR3 runs 16 residues. CDR3 sequence: CAGRRIGQGQNSPLHF. The CDR3, as DNA: TGCGCCGGCCGAAGGATTGGACAGGGTCAAAATTCACCCCTCCACTTT.

The table lists this clonotype with a few counts. This rearrangement joins TRBV14 to TRBJ1-2; 7 bases are shared with TRBD1. This CDR3 contains 14 residues. Germline values: CDR1 SGHDN, CDR2 FVKESK. V gave up 5 bases and J gave up 4 bases; unmatched junction bases: 7. The CDR3 loop is CASSRGLLSYGYTF. As DNA, the CDR3 is TGTGCCAGCAGCAGGGGGCTTCTGTCCTATGGCTACACCTTC.

This clonotype was seen ten or more times. This rearrangement joins TRBV29-1 to TRBJ2-4; 12 nucleotides line up with TRBD2. Trimming at V came to 5 bases and at J to 13 bases, leaving 9 bases not matched to a gene. The CDR3 extends over 13 amino acids. CDR1 and CDR2 from the germline V gene are SQVTM and ANQGSEA. The CDR3 loop reads CSVRTSGTGEQYF. The CDR3 nucleotides are TGCAGCGTTAGGACTAGCGGGACGGGGGAGCAGTACTTC.